The rows below give T cell receptor beta chains drawn from one sample of a study of naive and memory T cell subsets. One entry per CDR3 protein, called by TCRdb with MiXCR from the UMI-ligation and nested PCR reads. The data show 25,000 to 35,000 distinct CDR3 sequences, approximately 7.1% seen once. Here the sequenced sample was skin, taken from a tuberculin skin test site. The receptors come from an adult in good health. Each CDR3 is given with its conserved first and last residue. A D gene is named only where the DNA matches it firmly. Only some rows state a clone size, as once, few, many or a class for expanded clones.

CDR3 protein,CDR3 DNA,clone size,V gene,J gene,D gene
CASSQGLPQPQHF,TGTGCCAGCAGCCAAGGATTACCTCAGCCCCAGCATTTT,NA,TRBV3-1,TRBJ1-5,NA
CASVSRSYNSPLHF,TGTGCCAGCGTCTCGCGCTCCTATAATTCACCCCTCCACTTT,medium-sized,TRBV25-1,TRBJ1-6,NA
CASSYGGGPASQETQYF,TGTGCCAGCAGTTACGGGGGGGGTCCGGCTTCCCAAGAGACCCAGTACTTC,many,TRBV6-5,TRBJ2-5,TRBD2
CASSPGGGLNYGYTF,TGTGCCAGCAGCCCCGGAGGTGGACTTAACTATGGCTACACCTTC,few,TRBV7-3,TRBJ1-2,NA
CASSPTSRLLTTTDTQYF,TGTGCCAGCAGCCCGACCTCAAGGTTATTAACCACAACAGATACGCAGTATTTT,many,TRBV7-2,TRBJ2-3,NA
CSARSLAGPSYEQYF,TGCAGTGCGAGAAGCCTAGCGGGGCCCTCCTACGAGCAGTACTTC,NA,TRBV20-1,TRBJ2-7,TRBD2
CASNPRRAGYSNTEAFF,TGTGCCAGTAACCCGAGGAGGGCCGGCTACTCGAACACTGAAGCTTTCTTT,many,TRBV19,TRBJ1-1,NA
CSVVGQGTNYGYTF,TGCAGCGTTGTGGGACAGGGCACTAACTATGGCTACACCTTC,many,TRBV29-1,TRBJ1-2,TRBD1
CASSGPADLKYTF,TGTGCCAGCAGTGGGCCGGCCGACCTGAAGTACACCTTC,few,TRBV6-1,TRBJ1-2,NA
CASSESRGGSTDTQYF,TGTGCCAGCAGTGAATCCCGCGGGGGCTCCACAGATACGCAGTATTTT,NA,TRBV2,TRBJ2-3,NA
CASSVGRVSASEQYF,TGTGCCAGCAGCGTAGGGCGGGTTTCGGCGAGCGAGCAGTACTTC,few,TRBV9,TRBJ2-7,NA
CASNGGGYQETQYF,TGCGCCAGCAACGGCGGGGGGTACCAAGAGACCCAGTACTTC,many,TRBV5-1,TRBJ2-5,TRBD2
CASKRAGANYEQYF,TGTGCCAGCAAAAGAGCGGGGGCAAACTACGAGCAGTACTTC,many,TRBV6-6,TRBJ2-7,TRBD2